One sample yielded the 32 T cell receptor beta chains listed below, sequenced in a study of identical twins. TCRdb reprocessed the 5' RACE reads with MiXCR, giving one entry per CDR3 protein. The sample consists of some 690,000 distinct CDR3 sequences, over 20% of them appearing once. This same sample was also taken into another study, of T cells expressing NK-cell markers.

Sample: PBMCs. These receptors were obtained from a woman aged 18-29 years in good health.

There are a few counts of this clonotype. CDR3 region: CSARRGESNQPQHF. The CDR3 DNA reads TGCAGTGCTAGAAGAGGCGAGAGCAATCAGCCCCAGCATTTT. The J gene is TRBJ1-5, the V gene TRBV20-1; D not certain. The CDR3 runs 14 residues. V lost 2 bases and J 1 base, leaving 9 bases between the germline ends. Germline values: CDR1 DFQATT, CDR2 SNEGSKA (reference sequence).

The rearrangement joins TRBV10-3 to TRBJ2-7; tentatively, D is TRBD2 (7 bases). The CDR3 contains 16 residues. V was shortened by 6 bases and J by 1 base, with 19 bases between the two germline ends. Germline assignment: CDR1 ENHRY and CDR2 SYGVKD. CDR3 sequence: CAIRGGGTNRSYEQYF. In nucleotides, the CDR3 is TGTGCCATCAGGGGGGGAGGGACAAACCGATCCTACGAGCAGTACTTC.

The genes are TRBV7-8 and TRBJ1-1; TRBD1 agrees at 7 bases. CDR1 and CDR2 from the germline V gene are SGHVS and FQNEAQ. This CDR3 is 15 amino acids long. J gave up 3 bases and V 3 bases, and 7 bases lay outside the gene matches. The CDR3 here is CASSFTPDRDTEAFF. DNA of the CDR3: TGTGCCAGCAGCTTCACCCCCGACAGGGACACTGAAGCTTTCTTT.

This clonotype was observed a few times. The CDR3: CATSSHRATNEKLFF. Here the CDR3 DNA reads TGTGCCACCAGCAGCCATCGAGCAACTAATGAAAAACTGTTTTTT. V gene TRBV15 combines with J gene TRBJ1-4; D is undetermined. This CDR3 is 15 amino acids long. With 3 bases removed from V and 0 bases from J, the gap between germline ends came to 8 bases. Germline-derived CDR1 and CDR2 are LNHNV and YYDKDF (reference sequence).

This clonotype was observed a handful of times. The rearrangement joins TRBV18 to TRBJ1-4; D is possibly TRBD1 (5 bases). This CDR3 has 15 amino acids. The germline CDR1 and CDR2 sequences are KGHSH and LQKENI. The V end was cut by 6 bases, the J end by 0 bases, with 11 bases between. The CDR3 region is CASSRDAATNEKLFF. The CDR3 DNA reads as TGTGCCAGCTCGCGGGACGCCGCAACTAATGAAAAACTGTTTTTT.

This clonotype has a handful of counts. The V call is TRBV20-1, the J call TRBJ1-6; possible D gene TRBD1, 5 bases. There are 15 residues in the CDR3. Trimming took off 4 bases at V and 9 bases at J, with 19 bases between the two ends. Per the germline V gene, CDR1 is DFQATT and CDR2 is SNEGSKA (reference sequence). CDR3 bases: TGCAGTGCTACGGTAAACAGTGGGGGTCGTTCACCCCTCCACTTT. This sequence encodes CSATVNSGGRSPLHF.

This clonotype was seen a handful of times. This chain links TRBV9 with TRBJ1-2; D is uncertain. Germline V gene sequence: CDR1 SGDLS, CDR2 YYNGEE. The CDR3 spans 13 residues. V lost 1 base and J lost 2, with 6 bases in between. CDR3 amino acids: CASSVQANYGYTF. DNA for the CDR3: TGTGCCAGCAGCGTACAGGCAAACTATGGCTACACCTTC.

The chain recombines TRBV5-1 with TRBJ2-6, with 7 bases aligning to TRBD1. V was clipped by 1 base and J by 2 bases; unmatched bases: 3. CDR3 length: 16 amino acids. CDR1 and CDR2 from the germline V gene are SGHRS and YFSETQ. The CDR3 DNA is TGCGCCAGCAGCTTGTGGCAGGGGGCTGGGGCCAACGTCCTGACTTTC. It codes for CASSLWQGAGANVLTF. The full variable domain, its missing parts supplied by reference TRBV5-1 and TRBJ2-6, is KAGVTQTPRYLIKTRGQQVTLSCSPISGHRSVSWYQQTPGQGLQFLFEYFSETQRNKGNFPGRFSGRQFSNSRSEMNVSTLELGDSALYLCASSLWQGAGANVLTFGAGSRLTVL.

This clonotype has only a few counts. This chain joins TRBV29-1 and TRBJ2-1; 9 bases agree with TRBD1. CDR3 size: 12 residues. V was pared by 5 bases and J by 8 bases, with 4 bases of the junction left unmatched. The germline V gene encodes CDR1 SQVTM and CDR2 ANQGSEA. In nucleotides, the CDR3 is TGCAGCGTTTCGACAGGGGGGGATGAGCAGTTCTTC. Residues: CSVSTGGDEQFF.

This clonotype was detected a few times. The genes are TRBV15 and TRBJ2-7; D ambiguous. Between the trimmed V and J ends, which lost 3 bases and 5 bases, there was a span of 5 bases. Germline V CDR1 and CDR2: LNHNV, YYDKDF (reference sequence). This CDR3 has 11 residues. DNA of the CDR3: TGTGCCACCAGCAGTTATCACGAGCAGTACTTC. Translating gives CATSSYHEQYF.

This rearrangement joins TRBV7-9 to TRBJ1-4; D uncertain. V was trimmed by 4 bases and J by 7 bases, leaving 13 bases between them. Germline loops: CDR1 SEHNR, CDR2 FQNEAQ (reference sequence). CDR3 size: 14 residues. This CDR3 is CASSSGWAAEKLFF. The CDR3 DNA reads TGTGCCAGCAGCTCCGGGTGGGCGGCTGAAAAACTGTTTTTT.

The V and J genes are TRBV20-1 and TRBJ2-7; the match to TRBD2 covers 8 bases. Germline V gene lookup returns CDR1 DFQATT and CDR2 SNEGSKA (reference sequence). Germline trimming cut 6 bases from V and 4 bases from J; bases unmatched to any gene: 11. The CDR3 covers 14 residues. The CDR3 coding sequence is TGCAGTGCATGCTCCGGGACTAGGGGGTACGAGCAGTACTTC. This translates into CSACSGTRGYEQYF.

The sample holds a few counts of this clonotype. The V call is TRBV7-3, the J call TRBJ2-1; 10 bases match TRBD2. Germline V gives CDR1 SGHTA, CDR2 FQGTGA. Trimming removed 5 bases from V and 5 bases from J; junction bases left unmatched: 3. The CDR3 contains 14 residues. CDR3 DNA: TGTGCCAGCAGCATAGCGGGGGGTAACAATGAGCAGTTCTTC. Protein product: CASSIAGGNNEQFF.

This clonotype was seen a few times. The V gene is TRBV27, the J gene TRBJ2-3; D might be TRBD2 (5 bases). This CDR3 region has 14 residues. Germline V lookup: CDR1 MNHEY, CDR2 SMNVEV (reference sequence). V shed 3 bases and J shed 4 bases, with 11 bases lying between them. CDR3 DNA sequence: TGTGCCAGCAGTTTCAGGAGGTCTGCAGATACGCAGTATTTT. Translating gives CASSFRRSADTQYF.

The chain carries TRBV10-2 and TRBJ2-2, with a possible D match to TRBD2 (6 bases). The germline V gene has CDR1 WSHSY and CDR2 SAAADI. Trimming took 0 bases from V and 4 from J, leaving 12 bases between them. This CDR3 region has 16 residues. The CDR3 DNA is TGCGCCAGCAGTGAGTCCGGGGGAGCCACCACCGGGGAGCTGTTTTTT. Residues: CASSESGGATTGELFF.

This clonotype was recorded at least ten times. The genes are TRBV10-3 and TRBJ1-2; possible D gene TRBD1, 5 bases. From germline, CDR1 is ENHRY and CDR2 SYGVKD. The ends were cut back, 8 bases at V and 5 bases at J, with 15 bases in the middle. This CDR3 comprises 13 residues. CDR3 residues: CAIGPGTEYGYTF. The CDR3 coding sequence is TGTGCCATCGGGCCCGGGACCGAGTATGGCTACACCTTC.

The DNA of the CDR3 is TGCAGTGCTAGAGATCCCGCTAGCGGTAACTCCTACGAGCAGTACTTC. The encoded protein is CSARDPASGNSYEQYF. This chain connects TRBV20-1 to TRBJ2-7; 7 nucleotides match TRBD2. In germline, CDR1 is DFQATT, CDR2 SNEGSKA (reference sequence). The CDR3 has 16 amino acids. The V and J ends lost 0 bases and 0 bases, in that order; junction bases with no gene match: 8.

Many counts were recorded for this clonotype. This chain's CDR3 is CASRRGRNTEAFF. The CDR3 DNA follows: TGTGCCAGCAGGAGGGGTCGGAACACTGAAGCTTTCTTT. The J gene is TRBJ1-1, the V gene TRBV6-1, with D possibly being TRBD1 (5 bases). CDR3 size: 13 residues. From germline, CDR1 is MNHNS and CDR2 SASEGT. V lost 6 bases to trimming and J lost 1 base, with 9 bases between them.

This clonotype appeared a few times. This rearrangement joins TRBV12-3 or TRBV12-4 to TRBJ1-1; no clear D. Trimming stripped 6 bases from V and 2 bases from J, with 16 bases between. The CDR3 spans 15 residues. CDR3 sequence: CASRVRRGGNTEAFF. As DNA, the CDR3 is TGTGCCAGCAGGGTCAGGCGGGGAGGTAACACTGAAGCTTTCTTT.

The V call is TRBV5-1, the J call TRBJ2-3; 7 positions match TRBD2. The CDR3 is made up of 15 amino acids. V lost 4 bases to trimming and J lost 0 bases; unmatched junction nucleotides: 5. In germline, CDR1 is SGHRS, CDR2 YFSETQ. CDR3 sequence: CASSVTSASTDTQYF. CDR3 nucleotide sequence: TGCGCCAGCAGCGTCACTAGCGCCAGCACAGATACGCAGTATTTT. The variable domain in full, with the rest retrieved from reference TRBV5-1 and TRBJ2-3, is KAGVTQTPRYLIKTRGQQVTLSCSPISGHRSVSWYQQTPGQGLQFLFEYFSETQRNKGNFPGRFSGRQFSNSRSEMNVSTLELGDSALYLCASSVTSASTDTQYFGPGTRLTVL.

This clonotype was seen only a few times. CDR3 nucleotide sequence: TGTGCCAGCAGCCAGGAGATGGGTGAGCAGTTCTTC. Its translation is CASSQEMGEQFF. The chain couples TRBV12-3 or TRBV12-4 to TRBJ2-1; D gene unclear. Trimming left V 6 bases short and J 9 bases short, with 12 bases between. The CDR3 spans 12 residues.

The chain has TRBV12-3 or TRBV12-4 and TRBJ2-7; D may be TRBD2 (5 bases). The CDR3 spans 15 residues. Trimming stripped 1 base from V and 7 bases from J, with 17 bases between. The CDR3 DNA is TGTGCCAGCAGTTTAGGCGGGCCATTAGCTAGGGAGCAGTACTTC. Its protein product is CASSLGGPLAREQYF.

This clonotype occurred many times. The chain employs TRBV12-3 or TRBV12-4 and TRBJ2-7; 7 positions agree with TRBD2. Losses at the gene ends were 6 bases for V and 5 bases for J; bases not matched to a gene: 4. CDR3 length equals 12 residues. DNA of the CDR3: TGTGCCAGCAGCTTGAGCGGGAACGAGCAGTACTTC. It codes for CASSLSGNEQYF.

This clonotype was detected a few times. The gene calls are TRBV20-1 and TRBJ2-3; no firm D call. CDR3 length: 11 amino acids. V dropped 2 bases and J dropped 6 bases, with 6 bases sitting between them. Per the germline V gene, CDR1 is DFQATT and CDR2 is SNEGSKA (reference sequence). Written as DNA, the CDR3 is TGCAGTGCTAGATTTCAGGATACGCAGTATTTT. Translation: CSARFQDTQYF.

The rearrangement links TRBV3-1 to TRBJ2-2; TRBD1 matches 8 bases. The germline gives CDR1 LGHDT, CDR2 YNNKEL (reference sequence). The J segment lost 5 bases and the V segment lost 1 base, leaving 3 bases of the junction unmatched. The CDR3 loop spans 15 amino acids. The DNA of the CDR3 is TGTGCCAGCAGCCAAGGACAGGGGTGGACCGGGGAGCTGTTTTTT. It specifies CASSQGQGWTGELFF.

V and J are TRBV11-2 and TRBJ2-1, with D unclear. Per the germline V gene, CDR1 is SGHAT and CDR2 is FQNNGV. With 4 bases removed from V and 8 bases from J, the gap between germline ends came to 15 bases. The CDR3 consists of 14 residues. The CDR3 DNA follows: TGTGCCAGCAGCTCCGACGTCAGGTTCGATGAGCAGTTCTTC. It yields the protein CASSSDVRFDEQFF.

Many counts were recorded for this clonotype. The chain uses TRBV5-5 and TRBJ2-7; D may be TRBD1 (6 bases). Germline loops: CDR1 SGHKS, CDR2 YYEKEE (reference sequence). The CDR3 has 14 amino acids. Trimming shortened V by 3 bases and J by 6 bases, and 16 bases separated the two germline ends. For the CDR3, the DNA is TGTGCCAGCAGCTGGGGGCGTGGAGTATCCGAGCAGTACTTC. Its protein is CASSWGRGVSEQYF.

Worth noting for this clonotype: Germline is not matched at one junction end, which may reflect a read error. V gene TRBV7-7 combines with J gene TRBJ2-1, with D perhaps matching TRBD1 (5 bases). The V gene's germline CDR1 is SSHAT and CDR2 FNYEAQ (reference sequence). CDR3 length: 15 residues. CDR3 region: CASSLVQGGYNEQFF. For the CDR3, the DNA is TGTGCTAGCAGCTTAGTTCAGGGTGGATACAATGAGCAGTTCTTC.

The chain combines TRBV11-2 with TRBJ2-1, with D perhaps TRBD1 (5 bases). Germline values: CDR1 SGHAT, CDR2 FQNNGV. This CDR3 has 14 residues. The V end lost 4 bases, the J end lost 7 bases, and 14 bases lay between the germline ends. The CDR3 DNA reads TGTGCCAGCAGCTCCCAGGGTTTTAGTAATGAGCAGTTCTTC. The encoded protein is CASSSQGFSNEQFF. The full variable domain, in which reference TRBV11-2 and TRBJ2-1 provide the parts outside the CDR3, is EAGVAQSPRYKIIEKRQSVAFWCNPISGHATLYWYQQILGQGPKLLIQFQNNGVVDDSQLPKDRFSAERLKGVDSTLKIQPAKLEDSAVYLCASSSQGFSNEQFFGPGTRLTVL.

This clonotype was picked up many times. The chain has TRBV12-3 or TRBV12-4 and TRBJ2-3, with D unclear. With 6 bases removed from V and 0 bases from J, the gap between germline ends came to 7 bases. The CDR3 loop spans 13 amino acids. CDR3 sequence: CASSLGSTDTQYF. In DNA form, the CDR3 reads TGTGCCAGCAGCTTGGGGAGCACAGATACGCAGTATTTT.

This chain uses TRBV20-1 with TRBJ2-1, with 10 bases matching TRBD1. CDR1 is DFQATT, CDR2 SNEGSKA, per germline (reference sequence). The CDR3 is made up of 14 amino acids. The J segment lost 2 bases and the V segment lost 6 bases, leaving 4 bases of the junction unmatched. The chain's CDR3 is CSAAGTGAYNEQFF. The CDR3 DNA follows: TGCAGTGCAGCCGGGACAGGGGCCTACAATGAGCAGTTCTTC.

This clonotype was seen a handful of times. This sequence joins TRBV20-1 and TRBJ2-3, with D hard to call. Looked up from germline, CDR1 is DFQATT and CDR2 is SNEGSKA (reference sequence). V was trimmed by 3 bases and J by 2 bases, leaving 15 bases between them. The CDR3 has 15 residues. The CDR3 DNA follows: TGCAGTGCTAGGGTGCCAGCATCGCCCACAGATACGCAGTATTTT. This gives the protein CSARVPASPTDTQYF.